One and the same sample provided the 25 T cell receptor beta chains below, sequenced in a study of Ad26.COV2.S vaccination and SARS-CoV-2 variants. Treatment in this sample: 15 to 20 received Ad26.COV2.S at low or high dose, single or two shots; roughly 5 received placebo; per-sample allocation not given. Collection of samples fell on day 63 after the first vaccine or placebo injection. TCRdb's copy holds only in-frame clones and misses some; the assay was immunoSEQ multiplex PCR. The sample yields 330,000 or so clones, roughly 90% seen once. The sequences come from peripheral blood, collected in a trial of Ad26.COV2.S vaccine versus placebo. The source is a person between 18 and 65 years old who received the Ad26.COV2.S COVID-19 vaccine or a placebo.

The chain uses TRBV7-8 and TRBJ2-1; D unclear. The V and J ends lost 4 bases and 11 bases respectively, with 12 bases between them. The germline V gene encodes CDR1 SGHVS and CDR2 FQNEAQ. CDR3 length: 12 residues. The CDR3 reads CASSSPPNKQFF. The CDR3 coding sequence is TGTGCCAGCAGCTCGCCACCGAACAAGCAGTTCTTC.

The table lists this clone with a few counts. This chain joins TRBV30 and TRBJ1-6; D possibly corresponds to TRBD1 (5 bases). The CDR3 has 14 amino acids. The germline CDR1 and CDR2 sequences are GTSNPN and SVGIG (reference sequence). V was trimmed by 2 bases and J by 10 bases, leaving 15 bases between them. The DNA for the CDR3 is TGTGCCTGGAGTACGGGCCAGGGAAAGTCACCCCTCCACTTT. It yields the protein CAWSTGQGKSPLHF.

CDR3 nucleotide sequence: TGTGCCACCTCGAGCGGAATTCAAGAGACCCAGTACTTC. It specifies CATSSGIQETQYF. The rearrangement uses TRBV7-2 and TRBJ2-5, with D possibly being TRBD2 (5 bases). V was cut by 10 bases and J by 2 bases, with 14 bases left in between. The CDR3 is 13 amino acids. Per germline, CDR1 SGHTA and CDR2 FQGNSA.

This chain uses TRBV25-1 with TRBJ2-4; D remains ambiguous. CDR1 is MGHDK and CDR2 is SYGVNS in the germline V gene. CDR3 length: 12 amino acids. V was clipped by 2 bases and J by 6 bases, with 5 bases between them. The CDR3 is CASSEGINIQYF. In DNA, the CDR3 is TGTGCCAGCAGTGAAGGGATAAACATTCAGTACTTC.

CDR3 loop: CASSQGVEKNTEAFF. The CDR3 DNA reads as TGCGCCAGCAGCCAAGGAGTCGAAAAGAACACTGAAGCTTTCTTT. The rearrangement joins TRBV4-3 to TRBJ1-1; no definite D call. CDR1 is LGHNA and CDR2 is YSLEER in the germline V gene. CDR3 length: 15 residues. The V and J ends lost 1 base and 1 base respectively, with 10 bases between them.

This clone showed up just once. The chain links TRBV4-3 to TRBJ1-2, with a weak D call TRBD1 (5 bases). CDR1 and CDR2 from the germline V gene are LGHNA and YSLEER. V lost 1 base to trimming and J lost 8 bases, with 17 bases between them. CDR3 length: 15 amino acids. This CDR3 reads CASSQGGLGAEGYTF. The DNA of the CDR3 is TGCGCCAGCAGCCAAGGAGGTTTAGGGGCGGAAGGCTACACCTTC.

The J gene is TRBJ2-3, the V gene TRBV7-2; no clear D. Per germline, CDR1 SGHTA and CDR2 FQGNSA. The CDR3 totals 13 residues. Trimming removed 4 bases from V and 2 bases from J, with 7 bases in between. The CDR3 sequence: CASSSQTTDTQYF. The CDR3, as DNA: TGTGCCAGCAGCTCCCAAACCACAGATACGCAGTATTTT.

CDR3 coding DNA: TGTGCCAGCAGCTTGGTGGGGCAGGGGGCTGGGGCCAACGTCCTGACTTTC. Its translation: CASSLVGQGAGANVLTF. The chain employs TRBV5-8 and TRBJ2-6, with 7 nucleotides matching TRBD1. The V and J ends lost 0 bases and 2 bases, in that order; junction bases with no gene match: 5. The CDR3 extends over 17 amino acids. Per germline, CDR1 SGHTS and CDR2 YDEGEE.

This rearrangement joins TRBV6-5 to TRBJ2-4; D ambiguous. The CDR3 is 15 residues long. The V and J ends lost 0 bases and 0 bases respectively, with 6 bases between them. Germline values: CDR1 MNHEY, CDR2 SVGAGI. CDR3 protein: CASSYSTIAKNIQYF. CDR3 sequence (DNA): TGTGCCAGCAGTTACTCGACCATAGCCAAAAACATTCAGTACTTC.

The chain carries TRBV7-8 and TRBJ1-2; the match to TRBD1 covers 9 bases. Germline CDR1 and CDR2: SGHVS and FQNEAQ. CDR3 length: 16 residues. V lost 2 bases to trimming and J lost 4 bases; unmatched junction nucleotides: 8. The CDR3 region is CASSLTNRGLGYGYTF. The CDR3 DNA reads as TGTGCCAGCAGCTTAACGAACAGGGGGCTTGGCTATGGCTACACCTTC.

V usage is TRBV19 and J usage is TRBJ2-1; tentative D call: TRBD1 (5 bases). Germline V gives CDR1 LNHDA, CDR2 SQIVND (reference sequence). The V end was cut by 2 bases, the J end by 12 bases, with 14 bases between. This CDR3 has 13 residues. CDR3 loop: CASSIQQGIGQFF. In DNA form, the CDR3 reads TGTGCCAGTAGTATACAGCAGGGAATTGGGCAGTTCTTC.

CDR3 protein: CASSHRGSYEQYV. The CDR3, as DNA: TGTGCCAGCAGCCACAGGGGTTCCTACGAGCAGTACGTC. This rearrangement joins TRBV7-8 to TRBJ2-7; 7 bases are a match to TRBD1. Losses at the gene ends were 5 bases for V and 1 base for J; bases not matched to a gene: 2. The CDR3 is 13 amino acids. The germline CDR1 and CDR2 sequences are SGHVS and FQNEAQ.

The V gene is TRBV3-1 (or the pseudogene TRBV3-2), the J gene TRBJ2-7, with TRBD2 matching over 9 bases. With V trimmed by 8 bases and J by 2 bases, 19 bases remained unmatched. The CDR3 consists of 18 residues. From germline, CDR1 is LGHDT and CDR2 YNNKEL (reference sequence). The CDR3 here is CASSPAREERGAPYEQYF. Here the CDR3 DNA reads TGTGCCAGCTCTCCGGCCCGCGAGGAGCGGGGGGCCCCCTACGAGCAGTACTTC.

The V and J genes are TRBV28 and TRBJ1-2, with TRBD1 identical over 8 bases. Germline-derived CDR1 and CDR2 are MDHEN and SYDVKM. This CDR3 region has 14 residues. V gave up 8 bases and J gave up 4 bases; unmatched junction bases: 9. The CDR3, as DNA: TGTGCCAGCGCTGGGACAGGTTATAGCTATGGCTACACCTTC. It yields the protein CASAGTGYSYGYTF.

The rearrangement uses TRBV7-9 and TRBJ2-3, with 8 bases that match TRBD1. This CDR3 is 16 amino acids long. CDR1 and CDR2 (germline): SEHNR, FQNEAQ (reference sequence). The V segment lost 2 bases and the J segment 0 bases; nucleotides outside the gene matches: 4. The CDR3 nucleotides are TGTGCCAGCAGCTTACCCCGACAGGGGAGCACAGATACGCAGTATTTT. It yields the protein CASSLPRQGSTDTQYF.

The CDR3 DNA reads TGTGCCAGCAGCCCAGCGGCCTCCGGGACTAGCGGTCAAGAGACCCAGTACTTC. Translation: CASSPAASGTSGQETQYF. The chain has TRBV7-2 and TRBJ2-5; the match to TRBD2 covers 11 bases. There are 18 residues in the CDR3. Germline CDR1 is SGHTA and CDR2 is FQGNSA. V dropped 5 bases and J dropped 2; count of bases not matched to a gene: 13.

The chain couples TRBV5-1 to TRBJ2-7, with 7 bases identical to TRBD1. Germline CDR1 reads SGHRS; CDR2 reads YFSETQ. The CDR3 extends over 14 amino acids. After removal of 4 bases from V and 4 bases from J, the junction contained 8 bases not matched to a gene. As DNA, the CDR3 is TGCGCCAGCAGCCCCGGGCAGGGGGAATACGAGCAGTACTTC. This translates into CASSPGQGEYEQYF. Combining the CDR3 with reference TRBV5-1 and TRBJ2-7 gives the whole variable domain KAGVTQTPRYLIKTRGQQVTLSCSPISGHRSVSWYQQTPGQGLQFLFEYFSETQRNKGNFPGRFSGRQFSNSRSEMNVSTLELGDSALYLCASSPGQGEYEQYFGPGTRLTVT.

V is TRBV6-6 and J is TRBJ2-3; the match to TRBD2 covers 13 bases. Trimming at V came to 5 bases and at J to 7 bases, leaving 6 bases not matched to a gene. This CDR3 contains 15 residues. The germline V gene has CDR1 MNHNY and CDR2 SVGAGI (reference sequence). The DNA for the CDR3 is TGTGCCAGCAGTAGTACTAGCGGGGGGGTCTATACGCAGTATTTT. Protein product: CASSSTSGGVYTQYF.

The chain is built from TRBV9 and TRBJ2-7; D may correspond to TRBD1 or TRBD2 (6 bases each). Germline CDR1 reads SGDLS; CDR2 reads YYNGEE. This CDR3 is 15 amino acids long. Between the trimmed V and J ends, which lost 2 bases and 1 base, there was a span of 13 bases. CDR3 sequence reads: CASSVSGGQSYEQYF. CDR3 in DNA: TGTGCCAGCAGCGTCTCCGGGGGCCAATCCTACGAGCAGTACTTC.

This clone occurred once. This chain joins TRBV7-8 and TRBJ2-7, with 7 nucleotides matching TRBD2. V dropped 4 bases and J dropped 1; count of bases not matched to a gene: 1. From germline, CDR1 is SGHVS and CDR2 FQNEAQ. This CDR3 spans 13 amino acids. CDR3 nucleotide sequence: TGTGCCAGCAGCTCTAGCGGTTCCTACGAGCAGTACTTC. It specifies CASSSSGSYEQYF.

The chain combines TRBV13 with TRBJ1-1, with TRBD1 matching over 8 bases. CDR1 and CDR2 from the germline V gene are PRHDT and FYEKMQ (reference sequence). The V gene end was trimmed by 5 bases and the J gene end by 1 base; junction bases not matched to a gene: 6. The CDR3 length is 15 residues. The CDR3 loop is CASSQGQGANTEAFF. As DNA, the CDR3 is TGTGCCAGCAGCCAAGGGCAGGGGGCGAACACTGAAGCTTTCTTT.

Only a few counts were recorded for this clone. The chain carries TRBV6-1 and TRBJ1-2, with TRBD1 identical over 9 bases. The trim removed 2 bases at V and 1 base at J, leaving 5 bases unmatched. This CDR3 comprises 16 residues. The germline V gene encodes CDR1 MNHNS and CDR2 SASEGT. The CDR3 loop reads CASSELQGAGNYGYTF. Written as DNA, the CDR3 is TGTGCCAGCAGTGAATTACAGGGGGCGGGTAACTATGGCTACACCTTC.

This chain links TRBV7-2 with TRBJ1-2; D remains unclear. V was shortened by 3 bases and J by 7 bases, with 9 bases between the two germline ends. Germline CDR1 is SGHTA and CDR2 is FQGNSA. The CDR3 loop spans 12 amino acids. DNA of the CDR3: TGTGCCAGCAGCTTCGAAGCGGGTGGCTACACCTTC. Translating it yields CASSFEAGGYTF.

Here the CDR3 reads CASSLGRGLAATDTQYF. The CDR3 nucleotides are TGTGCCAGCAGCTTAGGACGGGGACTAGCGGCCACAGATACGCAGTATTTT. J is TRBJ2-3 and V is TRBV7-7; 11 bases map to TRBD2. CDR1 and CDR2 from the germline V gene are SSHAT and FNYEAQ (reference sequence). This CDR3 contains 17 residues. Trimming cost V 1 base and J 2 bases; bases outside gene matches: 5.

The V gene is TRBV15, the J gene TRBJ2-1; D might be TRBD2 (7 bases). The CDR3 is made up of 17 amino acids. The germline CDR1 and CDR2 sequences are LNHNV and YYDKDF (reference sequence). The germline V and J ends were trimmed by 3 bases and 7 bases, with 22 bases remaining between them. The CDR3 here is CATSSLTGGRGSNEQFF. The CDR3 DNA sequence: TGTGCCACCAGCAGCCTAACGGGGGGCCGGGGTTCTAATGAGCAGTTCTTC.